A single T cell receptor (beta chain) is shown here with its context. Its antigen specificity is not known. No much larger clone is present one base from it, and per-base qualities are unavailable. The data belong to a study of blood T cells in healthy people across ages (dated by TCRdb to about 2015). Study-level background: Template switching captured roughly one uniquely barcoded TCR beta cDNA molecule per two T cells in model experiments. The donors were divided into four age groups: young (average approximately 15 years), middle-aged (approximately 42), aged (approximately 62) and long-lived (about 84). Using deep sequencing normalized with unique cDNA molecular identifiers, the study measured how TCR beta repertoire diversity changes with age. To avoid experimental bias, donors of different ages were randomly spread across the sequencing lanes. Using the same blood draw, the study looked at two additional independent replicas of 1 million unique cDNA reads for two donors, one aged 18 to 30 and the other aged 80 or older.

Systemically healthy Caucasian individuals from Russia, around 38 in total and aged about 6 to 100 years, were included as donors. Each donor gave 9 to 10 milliliters of peripheral blood, collected into EDTA-treated Vacutainer tubes. PBMCs were isolated by Ficoll-Paque density-gradient centrifugation, with at least 6.5 million obtained per sample. Total RNA, at least 6 micrograms per sample, was extracted from PBMCs with Trizol reagent. The percentages of naive CD45RAhigh/CD27high T cells were determined by flow cytometry on a PBMC aliquot from every donor. General study outcomes and caveats: Since profiling was done on bulk unsorted PBMCs, naive and antigen-experienced compartments could not be conclusively compared. Observed TCR beta diversity per million T cells fell roughly linearly with age, and a significant reduction was already apparent by age about 36. Estimates of total diversity based on one million sequenced T cells were considered lower bounds and underestimates. Because donor CMV infection status was unknown, age-related changes in expanded clonotypes were potentially confounded. Compared with the aged group, more naive CD4+ T cells, fewer expanded clones and increased TCR diversity were shown by the long-lived group, suggesting age selection. The percentage of naive T cells measured by flow cytometry correlated strongly with observed TCR beta diversity.

The method behind the library was 5' RACE. The instrument was an Illumina HiSeq 2500. A second roughly 6 to 12 cycle PCR used a sample-barcoded 5' primer and a J-beta primer mix. A template-switch 5' adaptor carrying 12 random nucleotides introduced a unique molecular identifier onto each TCR beta cDNA molecule. At least 2.5 million CDR3-containing paired-end reads were obtained from each sample. First-strand cDNA was synthesized from all RNA with the Mint cDNA synthesis kit, primed by a TRBC-specific oligonucleotide. Following uracil-DNA glycosylase treatment, a first 18-cycle PCR with universal primers M1SS and BC2_uni_R was performed on all cDNA. The source study handled its data this way. For normalization, 1 million high-quality reads, each with a distinct molecular identifier, were randomly selected from each sample. Instead of being binned into consensus sequences, reads with shared molecular identifiers were discarded. MiTCR, run with a Q25 quality threshold and the strictest error-elimination algorithm, handled CDR3 identification, clonotype clustering and error correction. Lower-bound total TCR beta diversity was estimated with a nonparametric unseen species model using Euler transformation. In-frame beta chains were kept once TCRdb had trimmed the public reads at Q25 with fastp and called clones with MiXCR. Identical CDR3 protein sequences are pooled into one entry, listed with their most common genes and DNA. Clone size and V and J calls follow TCRdb, not the original study. A total of about 800,000 distinct CDR3 sequences appear in this sample, roughly 50% of them only once. Roughly 22% of the sample is in the top ten clones.

V and J are truncated by 1 base and 0 bases respectively, leaving an intervening sequence of 7 bases. Taken from cysteine to phenylalanine, the CDR3 has 14 residues. The only DNA kept is the CDR3, 42 bases in frame from the first base. The CDR1 and CDR2 encoded by the germline V gene are SGHRS and YFSETQ. The clonotype comes from a man between 25 and 39 years old in good health. Recombination joined TRBV5-1 with TRBJ1-1; the D segment cannot be called with confidence. The source material was blood. Here is the DNA: TGCGCCAGCAGCTTGTCGAGCATGAACACTGAAGCTTTCTTT. Its product reads: CASSLSSMNTEAFF.